This record looks at one T cell receptor beta chain sequence and its context. Its antigen remains unknown. This CDR3 is missing its conserved last phenylalanine or tryptophan, likely due to a read error. Using its own MiXCR run on the reads, TCRdb lists one record per CDR3 protein. The data show about 740,000 distinct CDR3 sequences, 35% seen once. This specimen belongs to a study of T cell repertoires in cytomegalovirus infection. Across the whole study: Indications of both CMV infection and matching HLA type were provided by public TCR beta signatures.

Findings and caveats of the study: Cumulative frequency of public TCR beta families picked out carriers of CMV plus the relevant HLA. Predominance within the ex vivo response was attributable to HLA-C-restricted CMV-specific TCR beta clonotypes.

Trimming pared 3 bases from V and 4 bases from J, leaving 11 bases between. The CDR3 is made up of 14 amino acids. CDR1 is SGHDT, CDR2 YYEEEE, per germline. The clonotype comes from a human donor in good health (CMV status not recorded). Some clones in this sample may be carry-over from other donors' samples. The rearrangement uses TRBV5-6 and TRBJ1-5; D is ambiguous. Sequenced: PBMCs. This chain's CDR3 is CASSSWGGNQPQHL. The CDR3 DNA reads TGTGCCAGCAGCTCCTGGGGAGGGAATCAGCCCCAGCATTTG.